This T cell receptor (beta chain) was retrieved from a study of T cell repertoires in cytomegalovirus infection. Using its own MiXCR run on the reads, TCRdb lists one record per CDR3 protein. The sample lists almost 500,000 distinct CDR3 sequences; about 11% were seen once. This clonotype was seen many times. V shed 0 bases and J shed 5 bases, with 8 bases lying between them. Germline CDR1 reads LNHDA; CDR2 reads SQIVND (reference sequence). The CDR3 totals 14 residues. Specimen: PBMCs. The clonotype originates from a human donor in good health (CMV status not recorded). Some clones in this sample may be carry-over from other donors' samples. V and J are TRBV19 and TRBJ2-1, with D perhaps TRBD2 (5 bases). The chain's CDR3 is CASSIDTGNNEQFF. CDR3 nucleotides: TGTGCCAGTAGTATAGATACGGGGAACAATGAGCAGTTCTTC.